The T cell receptor beta chain described here comes from a study of T cell responses to AZD1222 COVID-19 vaccine. Study results and caveats: With two AZD1222 doses given, Spike-specific TCR breadth and depth both rose. The study identified only five or six AZD1222 recipients as seropositive at baseline. Unmutated variant regions reportedly attract nearly half of all spike-specific TCRs. Donors in the cohort were predominantly white British and more often female, and clonal diversity was possibly underestimated.

The table lists this clone with many counts. The antigen is unknown. Libraries were prepared by immunoSEQ multiplex PCR; TCRdb keeps only in-frame clonotypes and omits some of them. The table shows approximately 150,000 clones, with around 92% occurring only once. CDR1 and CDR2 (germline): MNHEY, SMNVEV (reference sequence). The CDR3 is 16 residues long. V lost 2 bases and J 4 bases, leaving 17 bases between the germline ends. Sequenced here: peripheral blood, sampled on day 0 of AZD1222 vaccination. The rearrangement joins TRBV27 to TRBJ1-2, with D perhaps TRBD1 (5 bases). This sequence was found in an adult in good health. CDR3: CASSLGPWGGRYGYTF. CDR3 DNA: TGTGCCAGCAGTTTAGGACCCTGGGGGGGTCGCTATGGCTACACCTTC.